The 6 T cell receptor beta chains listed next were all sequenced from one sample in a study of blood T cells in healthy people across ages. A J-beta primer mix and a sample-barcoded 5' primer were used in a second PCR of about 7 to 12 cycles. One entry per CDR3 protein, called by TCRdb with MiXCR from the 5' RACE reads. The sample lists 800,000 or so distinct CDR3 sequences; 25% were seen once. These data also formed part of another study, on T cells of mothers and their children.

The source material was blood. These receptors all come from a boy aged 5 to 17 in good health.

The chain links TRBV4-3 to TRBJ1-2; D is uncertain. Germline values: CDR1 LGHNA, CDR2 YSLEER. The V end lost 0 bases, the J end lost 5 bases, and 10 bases lay between the germline ends. The CDR3 contains 14 residues. CDR3 protein: CASSQDKGGYGYTF. CDR3 coding DNA: TGCGCCAGCAGCCAAGATAAAGGAGGGTATGGCTACACCTTC.

This clonotype was observed a handful of times. The V gene is TRBV12-3 or TRBV12-4, the J gene TRBJ2-7, with 10 bases matching TRBD1. The CDR3 length is 16 residues. J lost 5 bases, V lost 7 bases, and 14 bases had no gene match. The CDR3 DNA is TGTGCCAGCAAATTAGGGTGGACAGGGGGTTACCACGAGCAGTACTTC. Translating it yields CASKLGWTGGYHEQYF.

The V and J genes are TRBV6-2 or TRBV6-3 and TRBJ2-4; 7 positions agree with TRBD1. The germline CDR1 and CDR2 sequences are MNHEY and SVGEGT. With V trimmed by 5 bases and J by 0 bases, 7 bases remained unmatched. The CDR3 runs 16 residues. CDR3 sequence reads: CASSRGQDLAKNIQYF. CDR3 bases: TGTGCCAGCAGTCGCGGACAGGATTTAGCCAAAAACATTCAGTACTTC.

This clonotype appeared a few times. One end of the junction varies from germline; a read error may be responsible. The rearrangement links TRBV6-2 or TRBV6-3 to TRBJ2-5; 9 bases match TRBD2. Germline V gene data show CDR1 as MNHEY and CDR2 as SVGEGT. CDR3 length equals 16 residues. CDR3 in amino acids: CTSSFRPSGITETQYF. CDR3 in DNA: TGTACCAGCAGTTTTAGGCCTAGCGGGATAACAGAGACCCAGTACTTC.

This clonotype turned up a few times. The V gene is TRBV3-1, the J gene TRBJ2-4; D remains unclear. CDR3 length: 13 residues. V was trimmed by 0 bases and J by 5 bases, leaving 5 bases between them. Looked up from germline, CDR1 is LGHDT and CDR2 is YNNKEL (reference sequence). The CDR3 region has the DNA TGTGCCAGCAGCCAAGATCCCGAAAACATTCAGTACTTC. This encodes CASSQDPENIQYF.

The gene calls are TRBV14 and TRBJ2-4; the D is unclear. The V and J ends lost 2 bases and 11 bases respectively, with 10 bases between them. The CDR3 has 12 amino acids. The germline V gene encodes CDR1 SGHDN and CDR2 FVKESK. The CDR3 nucleotides are TGTGCCAGCAGCCAAAATACAGCTTTTCAGTACTTC. It specifies CASSQNTAFQYF.